This TCR beta chain was profiled in a study of immune evolution from preneoplasia to lung adenocarcinoma. Whole-study context: HLA loss of heterozygosity: approximately 7.5% AIS, more than 14% MIA, around 35% ADC, none AAH. General study findings and limits: T cell clonality was higher in KRAS-mutant than EGFR-mutant or wild-type nodules.

Per germline, CDR1 WNHNN and CDR2 SYGVQD (reference sequence). This CDR3 region has 16 residues. The ends lost 0 bases at V and 9 bases at J; junction bases unmatched: 11. This clone was detected only a few times. Its antigen is currently unknown. The assay was immunoSEQ multiplex PCR, and TCRdb's table has in-frame clones only and misses some. Of over 11,000 clones in the sample, roughly 80% were seen once. This clonotype was obtained from a person aged 65 to 79 with lung adenocarcinoma. Input material: FFPE minimally invasive lung adenocarcinoma tissue. This chain joins TRBV10-1 and TRBJ2-1; 7 positions match TRBD2. The CDR3 DNA sequence: TGCGCCAGCAGTGAGTCGCCCCAAAGCGGGGTTAGTGAGCAGTTCTTC. It is translated as CASSESPQSGVSEQFF.